These 2 T cell receptor beta chains share one sample of origin, sequenced in a study of OX40 agonist ivuxolimab in advanced cancers. Clones were read by immunoSEQ multiplex PCR, and TCRdb kept only the in-frame ones, dropping some. The repertoire includes some 61,000 clones, 85% to 90% of them detected once, and 5.4% sits in the top ten. The sample in question was CD4+ or CD8+ T cells sorted from blood, obtained in a trial of the OX40 agonist ivuxolimab. All receptors derive from an adult with an advanced solid tumor such as melanoma, head and neck, liver or kidney cancer.

The chain has TRBV6-5 and TRBJ1-5; no reliable D call. Per germline, CDR1 MNHEY and CDR2 SVGAGI. The CDR3 totals 16 residues. Trimming removed 0 bases at V and 3 bases at J, with 12 bases between. The CDR3 protein is CASSYSTGIINQPQHF. Written as DNA, the CDR3 is TGTGCCAGCAGTTACTCGACGGGTATAATCAATCAGCCCCAGCATTTT.

The gene calls are TRBV6-5 and TRBJ1-4, with a tentative D call TRBD1 (6 bases). The CDR3 sequence is 15 residues long. The V end lost 2 bases, the J end lost 7 bases, and 14 bases lay between the germline ends. The germline V gene has CDR1 MNHEY and CDR2 SVGAGI. The CDR3 protein is CASSYVGARGEKLFF. The DNA of the CDR3 is TGTGCCAGCAGTTACGTGGGGGCAAGGGGTGAAAAACTGTTTTTT.